The sequence of this TCR beta chain was determined in a study of breast tumors, draining lymph nodes, adjacent tissues. The CDR3 covers 16 residues. The ends were cut back, 3 bases at V and 5 bases at J, with 19 bases in the middle. Germline loops: CDR1 DFQATT, CDR2 SNEGSKA (reference sequence). The lymph nodes were axillary draining lymph nodes from breast cancer patients. This clonotype was recorded at least ten times. TCRdb re-called the multiplex PCR reads through MiXCR, storing one row per CDR3 protein. The repertoire holds approximately 230,000 distinct CDR3 sequences, with 30% to 35% as singletons.

The TCR originated in a female donor with breast cancer. Some clones in this sample may be carry-over from other donors' samples. The chain carries TRBV20-1 and TRBJ2-2; D is perhaps TRBD1 (5 bases). The sequencing sample was made of axillary lymph node tissue. CDR3 sequence reads: CSASIPGRIATGELFF. In DNA, the CDR3 is TGCAGTGCTAGTATACCAGGGCGAATTGCTACCGGGGAGCTGTTTTTT.